These 27 T cell receptor beta chains were sequenced from one sample in a study of beta chain features in type 1 diabetes. Investigators reverse transcribed all isolated RNA, so they sequenced expressed TCRB transcripts. Profiled with immunoSEQ multiplex PCR; TCRdb holds only in-frame clones, not every one. Found here are around 350,000 clones, around 12% of them singletons; the top ten hold more than 0.015%. The sequencing input was naive CD4+ T cells from blood. Receptors originate from a man younger than 35 in good health.

This clone has more than one count but fewer than ten. CDR3 DNA: TGTGCCAGCAGCCGGACAGCAGATACGCAGTATTTT. Residues: CASSRTADTQYF. The chain links TRBV5-6 to TRBJ2-3, with D possibly being TRBD1 (6 bases). The CDR3 extends over 12 amino acids. The germline gives CDR1 SGHDT, CDR2 YYEEEE. The germline V and J ends were trimmed by 4 bases and 4 bases, with 7 bases remaining between them.

The V and J genes are TRBV5-4 and TRBJ2-7, with no clear D. The germline CDR1 and CDR2 sequences are SGHNT and YYREEE (reference sequence). V was trimmed by 0 bases and J by 9 bases, leaving 13 bases between them. The CDR3 runs to 13 residues. The CDR3 nucleotides read TGTGCCAGCAGCTTGGTAGGCCGTCCGGGGCAGTACTTC. This encodes CASSLVGRPGQYF.

V and J are TRBV6-1 and TRBJ2-1; unclear D gene. The V end was cut by 1 base, the J end by 8 bases, with 9 bases between. From germline, CDR1 is MNHNS and CDR2 SASEGT. CDR3 length: 13 amino acids. CDR3 residues: CASSEVLSDEQFF. In DNA, the CDR3 is TGTGCCAGCAGTGAAGTGCTGAGTGATGAGCAGTTCTTC.

This clone was detected only a few times. The J gene is TRBJ2-7, the V gene TRBV7-9; 9 positions match TRBD1. Germline assignment: CDR1 SEHNR and CDR2 FQNEAQ (reference sequence). With V trimmed by 10 bases and J by 2 bases, 9 bases remained unmatched. The CDR3 totals 14 residues. CDR3 coding DNA: TGTGCCACTCAAAGACAGGGGGGGACCTACGAGCAGTACTTC. This encodes CATQRQGGTYEQYF.

The rearrangement joins TRBV6-6 to TRBJ2-5, with 7 bases fitting TRBD2. V lost 4 bases and J lost 7; bases outside the gene matches: 9. In germline, CDR1 is MNHNY, CDR2 SVGAGI (reference sequence). This CDR3 comprises 14 residues. CDR3 nucleotides: TGTGCCAGCAGTTGGCCTAGCGGCACGGGGACCCAGTACTTC. Translated, it gives CASSWPSGTGTQYF.

This clone was seen only a few times. The chain uses TRBV27 and TRBJ2-1; 8 bases are a match to TRBD1. Germline-derived CDR1 and CDR2 are MNHEY and SMNVEV (reference sequence). J was trimmed by 0 bases and V by 4 bases; bases with no gene match: 2. This CDR3 contains 15 residues. The CDR3 here is CASSYRGSSYNEQFF. The CDR3 DNA follows: TGTGCCAGCAGTTACAGGGGGAGCTCCTACAATGAGCAGTTCTTC.

This clone was observed a handful of times. The rearrangement joins TRBV7-9 to TRBJ1-1; D perhaps matches TRBD1 (6 bases). V shed 1 base and J shed 10 bases, with 19 bases lying between them. Germline values: CDR1 SEHNR, CDR2 FQNEAQ (reference sequence). The CDR3 runs to 15 residues. CDR3 sequence: CASSLGNLQGPGAFF. CDR3 DNA sequence: TGTGCCAGCAGCTTAGGGAACTTACAGGGCCCGGGAGCTTTCTTT.

This clone occurred a few times. The chain carries TRBV11-2 and TRBJ2-7; no firm D call. The CDR3 runs to 15 residues. The germline V gene has CDR1 SGHAT and CDR2 FQNNGV. Trimming pared 6 bases from V and 2 bases from J, leaving 17 bases between. CDR3 in DNA: TGTGCCAGCAGAGCACCATCCGAAAAGACCTACGAGCAGTACTTC. Translated, it gives CASRAPSEKTYEQYF.

This chain joins TRBV6-5 and TRBJ2-7, with 11 bases aligning to TRBD1. The CDR3 is 15 amino acids. CDR1 is MNHEY, CDR2 SVGAGI, per germline. V lost 5 bases and J lost 2; bases outside the gene matches: 5. The CDR3 region is CASSIRDRGTYEQYF. CDR3 sequence (DNA): TGTGCCAGCAGTATCCGGGACAGGGGGACCTACGAGCAGTACTTC.

The gene calls are TRBV9 and TRBJ2-5; TRBD1 is a possible D gene (5 bases). Germline-derived CDR1 and CDR2 are SGDLS and YYNGEE. Trimming left V 4 bases short and J 1 base short, with 14 bases between. The length of the CDR3 is 15 residues. CDR3 coding DNA: TGTGCCAGCAGCCCTAATCTTGACAGCCAAGAGACCCAGTACTTC. This encodes CASSPNLDSQETQYF. The complete variable domain, with remaining parts taken from reference TRBV9 and TRBJ2-5, reads DSGVTQTPKHLITATGQRVTLRCSPRSGDLSVYWYQQSLDQGLQFLIQYYNGEERAKGNILERFSAQQFPDLHSELNLSSLELGDSALYFCASSPNLDSQETQYFGPGTRLLVL.

This clone was picked up a small number of times. The chain links TRBV9 to TRBJ2-6; D remains unclear. Germline loops: CDR1 SGDLS, CDR2 YYNGEE. The CDR3 has 17 amino acids. Deletions cut 4 bases from V and 0 bases from J, with 14 bases between. The CDR3 DNA reads TGTGCCAGCAGCCCCACACACGGGTTCTCTGGGGCCAACGTCCTGACTTTC. Translated: CASSPTHGFSGANVLTF.

This chain links TRBV30 with TRBJ2-7; tentative D call: TRBD1 (7 bases). Per the germline V gene, CDR1 is GTSNPN and CDR2 is SVGIG (reference sequence). Trimming took off 4 bases at V and 6 bases at J, with 16 bases between the two ends. This CDR3 is 13 amino acids long. The CDR3 nucleotides read TGTGCCTGGAAGGTAGGGCAGGGGGGCGAGCAGTACTTC. This sequence encodes CAWKVGQGGEQYF.

The J gene is TRBJ1-1, the V gene TRBV19; a possible D gene is TRBD1 (6 bases). Trimming took off 2 bases at V and 1 base at J, with 11 bases between the two ends. This CDR3 is built from 15 residues. Germline assignment: CDR1 LNHDA and CDR2 SQIVND (reference sequence). The CDR3 loop is CASSIPQTGNTEAFF. In DNA form, the CDR3 reads TGTGCCAGTAGTATACCTCAGACAGGGAACACTGAAGCTTTCTTT.

The V call is TRBV5-1, the J call TRBJ1-2; 8 bases line up with TRBD1. V trimming: 3 bases; J trimming: 4 bases; junction bases outside the gene matches: 8. The CDR3 has 15 residues. Looked up from germline, CDR1 is SGHRS and CDR2 is YFSETQ. CDR3 sequence: CASSSGGSTAYGYTF. CDR3 DNA sequence: TGCGCCAGCAGCTCAGGGGGCTCAACCGCCTATGGCTACACCTTC.

This clone was found a few times. This chain joins TRBV4-2 and TRBJ2-1; D is unclear. Germline CDR1 and CDR2: LGHNA and YNFKEQ. Trimming took off 1 base at V and 3 bases at J, with 4 bases between the two ends. This CDR3 has 13 residues. The CDR3 bases are TGTGCCAGCAGCCAAGCCGGCTACAATGAGCAGTTCTTC. Translated: CASSQAGYNEQFF.

This clone was seen more than once but under ten times. V usage is TRBV9 and J usage is TRBJ2-3; D gene ambiguous. This CDR3 is built from 15 residues. V dropped 0 bases and J dropped 3 bases, with 11 bases sitting between them. Germline CDR1 SGDLS, CDR2 YYNGEE. The CDR3 coding sequence is TGTGCCAGCAGCGTAGGGGCAGGCTTAACAGATACGCAGTATTTT. It is translated as CASSVGAGLTDTQYF.

The chain links TRBV19 to TRBJ1-1, with D unclear. This CDR3 spans 14 amino acids. CDR1 is LNHDA, CDR2 SQIVND, per germline (reference sequence). Deletions cut 7 bases from V and 5 bases from J, with 17 bases between. CDR3 DNA sequence: TGTGCCAGTACCAGAGCAGTGACGGGGACTGAAGCTTTCTTT. Its protein is CASTRAVTGTEAFF.

The chain employs TRBV6-6 and TRBJ2-1; 8 bases line up with TRBD2. Trimming removed 5 bases from V and 15 bases from J; junction bases left unmatched: 18. This CDR3 spans 15 amino acids. CDR1 and CDR2 (germline): MNHNY, SVGAGI (reference sequence). CDR3 protein: CASSTPGLGKETGFF. As DNA, the CDR3 is TGTGCCAGCAGTACTCCGGGACTAGGGAAAGAGACTGGGTTCTTC.

This clone was seen more than once but under ten times. The rearrangement joins TRBV27 to TRBJ1-1; 7 bases match TRBD1. The CDR3 extends over 15 amino acids. Germline CDR1 is MNHEY and CDR2 is SMNVEV (reference sequence). Trimming cost V 3 bases and J 0 bases; bases outside gene matches: 4. The CDR3 spells CASSFSTGMNTEAFF. CDR3 in DNA: TGTGCCAGCAGTTTCTCGACAGGGATGAACACTGAAGCTTTCTTT.

This clone was recorded a few times. The CDR3: CASRTGQGSYNEQFF. In nucleotides, the CDR3 is TGTGCCAGCCGAACTGGACAGGGCTCCTACAATGAGCAGTTCTTC. The V and J genes are TRBV18 and TRBJ2-1; 8 bases align to TRBD1. CDR1 and CDR2 (germline): KGHSH, LQKENI. CDR3 size: 15 residues. The ends lost 8 bases at V and 0 bases at J; junction bases unmatched: 6.

J is TRBJ2-1 and V is TRBV9; TRBD1 might be the D (6 bases). This CDR3 is built from 16 residues. Per germline, CDR1 SGDLS and CDR2 YYNGEE. The V end was cut by 4 bases, the J end by 0 bases, with 14 bases between. Here the CDR3 reads CASSQETGRSYNEQFF. The DNA of the CDR3 is TGTGCCAGCAGCCAGGAAACAGGGCGCTCCTACAATGAGCAGTTCTTC. Combining the CDR3 with reference TRBV9 and TRBJ2-1 gives the whole variable domain DSGVTQTPKHLITATGQRVTLRCSPRSGDLSVYWYQQSLDQGLQFLIQYYNGEERAKGNILERFSAQQFPDLHSELNLSSLELGDSALYFCASSQETGRSYNEQFFGPGTRLTVL.

The chain links TRBV7-2 to TRBJ2-7, with D tentatively TRBD2 (5 bases). Per the germline V gene, CDR1 is SGHTA and CDR2 is FQGNSA. Between the trimmed V and J ends, which lost 1 base and 1 base, there was a span of 14 bases. The CDR3 is made up of 16 amino acids. The CDR3 here is CASSLDQQRSSYEQYF. CDR3 in DNA: TGTGCCAGCAGCTTAGATCAGCAGCGGTCGTCCTACGAGCAGTACTTC.

Comment on this clone: In the same sample, other DNA sequences code for this CDR3. The J gene is TRBJ2-7, the V gene TRBV18; D is perhaps TRBD2 (5 bases). The CDR3 length is 13 residues. Trimming removed 2 bases at V and 2 bases at J, with 7 bases between. From germline, CDR1 is KGHSH and CDR2 LQKENI. The CDR3 region has the DNA TGTGCCAGCTCACCAGCCGGGACCTACGAGCAGTACTTC. This codes for CASSPAGTYEQYF. Full variable domain (outside the CDR3, taken from reference TRBV18 and TRBJ2-7): NAGVMQNPRHLVRRRGQEARLRCSPMKGHSHVYWYRQLPEEGLKFMVYLQKENIIDESGMPKERFSAEFPKEGPSILRIQQVVRGDSAAYFCASSPAGTYEQYFGPGTRLTVT.

The chain links TRBV18 to TRBJ2-5, with a tentative D call TRBD2 (6 bases). The CDR3 extends over 15 amino acids. V dropped 2 bases and J dropped 5 bases, with 15 bases sitting between them. Germline V lookup: CDR1 KGHSH, CDR2 LQKENI. CDR3 DNA: TGTGCCAGCTCACCATCGCCGGGGGTCGGGGAGACCCAGTACTTC. Translated: CASSPSPGVGETQYF.

This clone was picked up a small number of times. V usage is TRBV11-2 and J usage is TRBJ1-2; D perhaps matches TRBD1 (5 bases). Germline lookup yields CDR1 SGHAT and CDR2 FQNNGV. The V end lost 5 bases, the J end lost 6 bases, and 10 bases lay between the germline ends. This CDR3 region has 12 residues. CDR3 region: CASSPPGDGYTF. In DNA, the CDR3 is TGTGCCAGCAGCCCGCCGGGGGATGGCTACACCTTC.

This clone was counted between two and nine times. The V call is TRBV29-1, the J call TRBJ2-3, with unresolved D. CDR3 length equals 13 residues. Germline lookup yields CDR1 SQVTM and CDR2 ANQGSEA. Trimming pared 5 bases from V and 4 bases from J, leaving 13 bases between. DNA of the CDR3: TGCAGCGTTCGCGGAATCGGCTCAGATACGCAGTATTTT. It encodes CSVRGIGSDTQYF.

The chain couples TRBV5-1 to TRBJ1-3; D gene uncertain. Germline V gives CDR1 SGHRS, CDR2 YFSETQ. This CDR3 comprises 16 residues. V gave up 3 bases and J gave up 0 bases, with 13 bases separating them. DNA for the CDR3: TGCGCCAGCAGCTCCGGTGACTCGGCCTCTGGAAACACCATATATTTT. Amino acids: CASSSGDSASGNTIYF.